This TCR beta chain appears in the sequencing data of a study of blood T cell repertoires in COVID-19. Germline CDR1 is LGHDT and CDR2 is YNNKEL (reference sequence). The CDR3 runs to 16 residues. With V trimmed by 6 bases and J by 2 bases, 8 bases remained unmatched. How the authors handled the data: Reference gene primer amplification in the assay estimated nucleated cell counts. Profiled with immunoSEQ multiplex PCR; TCRdb holds only in-frame clones, not every one. The D gene and trimming were derived from the DNA, and the V and J assignments and clone size from that table. Found here are around 290,000 clones, approximately 91% of them singletons; the top ten hold 2% to 2.5%.

Material: peripheral blood. The chain recombines TRBV3-1 (or the pseudogene TRBV3-2) with TRBJ1-2, with 11 nucleotides matching TRBD1. This TCR was recovered from a woman in her thirties with COVID-19, enrolled during active disease. The CDR3 sequence is CASRSMDRGLNYGYTF. CDR3 sequence (DNA): TGTGCCAGCAGGTCGATGGACAGGGGGCTGAACTATGGCTACACCTTC.